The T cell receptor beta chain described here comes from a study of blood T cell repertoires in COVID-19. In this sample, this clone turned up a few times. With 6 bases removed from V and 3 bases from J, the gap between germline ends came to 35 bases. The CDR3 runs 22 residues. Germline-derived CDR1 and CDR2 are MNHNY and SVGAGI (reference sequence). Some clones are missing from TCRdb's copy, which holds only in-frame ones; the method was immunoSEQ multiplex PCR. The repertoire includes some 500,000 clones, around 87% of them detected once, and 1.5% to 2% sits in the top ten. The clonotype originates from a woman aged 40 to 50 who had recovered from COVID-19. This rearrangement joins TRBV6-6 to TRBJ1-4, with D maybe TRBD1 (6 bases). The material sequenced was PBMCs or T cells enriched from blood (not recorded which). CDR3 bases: TGTGCCAGCAGCTGGCCCCGGGGTAGGGGACAAGCTGGGACCGCTGCTAATGAAAAACTGTTTTTT. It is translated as CASSWPRGRGQAGTAANEKLFF.